This TCR beta chain was profiled in a study of blood T cell repertoires in COVID-19. The overall study: Samples of COVID-19 (acute and convalescent) were obtained from the United States, Italy and Spain. PBMCs, B-cell-depleted T cells, or T cells were the source of the cDNA or gDNA that made up the material.

CDR1 and CDR2 from the germline V gene are SQVTM and ANQGSEA. The V end was cut by 2 bases, the J end by 1 base, with 5 bases between. The CDR3 spans 12 residues. Per the study methods: Scientists estimated how many nucleated cells there were by amplifying reference gene primers. Using immunoSEQ multiplex PCR, the repertoire was profiled, and TCRdb retains in-frame clones only, with some absent. The V and J calls and clone size were taken over from that table, and D and trimming were inferred from the DNA. Of about 200,000 clones listed, approximately 78% are singletons. Enrollment of patients from Seattle took place during active infection, with longitudinal follow-up. This clone was seen a handful of times.

The gene calls are TRBV29-1 and TRBJ1-1, with D perhaps matching TRBD1 (5 bases). The TCR sequence derives from an elderly woman with COVID-19, enrolled during active disease. Material for sequencing was peripheral blood. CDR3 sequence reads: CSVERGNTEAFF. Written as DNA, the CDR3 is TGCAGCGTTGAAAGGGGGAACACTGAAGCTTTCTTT.